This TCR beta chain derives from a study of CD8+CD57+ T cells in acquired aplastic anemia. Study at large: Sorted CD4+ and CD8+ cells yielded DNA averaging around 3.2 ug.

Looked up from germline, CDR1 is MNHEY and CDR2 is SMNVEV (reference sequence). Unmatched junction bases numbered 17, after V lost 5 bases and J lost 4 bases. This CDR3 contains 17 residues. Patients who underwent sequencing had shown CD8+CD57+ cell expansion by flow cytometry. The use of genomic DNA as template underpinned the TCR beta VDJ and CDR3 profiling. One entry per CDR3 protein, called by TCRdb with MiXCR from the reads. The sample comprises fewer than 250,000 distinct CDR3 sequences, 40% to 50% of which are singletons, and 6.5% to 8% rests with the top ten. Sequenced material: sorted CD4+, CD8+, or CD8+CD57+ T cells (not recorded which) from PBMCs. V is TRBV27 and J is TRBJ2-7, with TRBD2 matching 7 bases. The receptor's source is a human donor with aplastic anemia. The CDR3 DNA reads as TGTGCCAGCAGTACCCTACTAGCGACTGGTGAGACGTACGAGCAGTACTTC. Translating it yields CASSTLLATGETYEQYF.